The clone carrying this TCR beta chain was found a few times. This sample was taken from a study of early T cells in non-severe SARS-CoV-2 infection. V was pared by 3 bases and J by 1 base, with 14 bases between. Per germline, CDR1 ENHRY and CDR2 SYGVKD. The CDR3 loop spans 16 amino acids. MiXCR, applied by TCRdb to the 5' RACE reads, yields one record per CDR3 protein. The data show about 56,000 distinct CDR3 sequences, roughly 16% seen once. This sequence joins TRBV10-3 and TRBJ2-3; D might be TRBD1 or TRBD2, each matching 5 bases. The source material was whole blood, sampled at baseline. This clonotype originated in an adult who was a healthcare worker with PCR-confirmed SARS-CoV-2 infection or an uninfected control (not recorded which). CDR3: CAISDGTTRGTDTQYF. The CDR3 region has the DNA TGTGCCATCAGTGATGGGACCACCCGAGGCACAGATACGCAGTATTTT.